This T cell receptor (beta chain) was obtained from a study of blood T cell repertoires in COVID-19. Study in general: Collection of acute and convalescent COVID-19 samples took place in the United States, Italy and Spain.

Losses at the gene ends were 6 bases for V and 0 bases for J; bases not matched to a gene: 5. From germline, CDR1 is MNHEY and CDR2 SVGAGI. This CDR3 has 14 residues. As originally analysed: Researchers report that nucleated cell counts were estimated from reference gene primer amplification. The protocol was immunoSEQ multiplex PCR, while the TCRdb copy is restricted to in-frame clones and leaves out a portion. V and J calls and clone size are as listed in that table; D and trimming were resolved from the DNA. The table shows over 150,000 clones, with approximately 84% occurring only once. Sequencing used peripheral blood. This chain connects TRBV6-5 to TRBJ2-7, with 7 bases that match TRBD1. The receptor's source is a human donor with acute or convalescent COVID-19. The donor label of this sample is uncertain. The CDR3, as DNA: TGTGCCAGCAGCAGACAGGGCCCCTCCTACGAGCAGTACTTC. Its translation: CASSRQGPSYEQYF.